The 27 T cell receptor beta chains reported below all come from one sample, sequenced in a study of shared clonotypes between healthy human individuals. The naive CD8 population came from CD45RO-negative cells selected for CCR7, without terminally differentiated effector memory CD45RA+ cells. The data were produced by immunoSEQ multiplex PCR, yet TCRdb's version contains in-frame clones alone and is incomplete. Of millions of clones in the sample, just under 95% are singletons; the top ten hold 0.85% to 1.2%. Input material: naive CD8+ T cells sorted from blood. The receptors come from a man in his late teens or twenties in good health.

This chain links TRBV29-1 with TRBJ2-1; 9 bases line up with TRBD1. The V gene's germline CDR1 is SQVTM and CDR2 ANQGSEA. Trimming cost V 7 bases and J 7 bases; bases outside gene matches: 8. The CDR3 runs to 13 residues. The CDR3, as DNA: TGCAGCGGAGTGGGACAGGGAGGGAATGAGCAGTTCTTC. This encodes CSGVGQGGNEQFF.

The chain recombines TRBV30 with TRBJ1-2; 7 bases agree with TRBD1. CDR3 size: 15 residues. With V trimmed by 1 base and J by 2 bases, 7 bases remained unmatched. CDR1 is GTSNPN, CDR2 SVGIG, per germline (reference sequence). The CDR3 region has the DNA TGTGCCTGGAGTGACGCAGGGGGACGCAACTATGGCTACACCTTC. The encoded protein is CAWSDAGGRNYGYTF.

The sample holds a few counts of this clone. This rearrangement joins TRBV7-9 to TRBJ1-5; D may be TRBD1 (5 bases). Germline CDR1 and CDR2: SEHNR and FQNEAQ (reference sequence). V gave up 8 bases and J gave up 5 bases, with 10 bases separating them. The CDR3 contains 12 residues. CDR3 sequence reads: CASGAEDQPQHF. In nucleotides, the CDR3 is TGTGCCAGCGGGGCAGAGGATCAGCCCCAGCATTTT.

This rearrangement joins TRBV13 to TRBJ1-1; 8 bases fit TRBD1. The CDR3 sequence is 15 residues long. Germline CDR1 is PRHDT and CDR2 is FYEKMQ (reference sequence). V was clipped by 5 bases and J by 1 base; unmatched bases: 6. CDR3 DNA sequence: TGTGCCAGCAGCCCGCAGGGGGCGCGGAACACTGAAGCTTTCTTT. Translated, it gives CASSPQGARNTEAFF.

This chain joins TRBV4-3 and TRBJ2-5; 8 bases map to TRBD1. V shed 0 bases and J 5 bases; nucleotides not matched to a gene: 11. In germline, CDR1 is LGHNA, CDR2 YSLEER. The CDR3 contains 17 residues. Written as DNA, the CDR3 is TGCGCCAGCAGCCAAGATTATTGGGGACAGGTTGGGGAGACCCAGTACTTC. Encoded protein: CASSQDYWGQVGETQYF.

The chain carries TRBV10-2 and TRBJ1-5; D is possibly TRBD1 (5 bases). This CDR3 contains 13 residues. CDR1 and CDR2 (germline): WSHSY, SAAADI. V shed 5 bases and J shed 3 bases, with 8 bases lying between them. The CDR3 here is CASSLGTNQPQHF. In DNA, the CDR3 is TGCGCCAGCAGTTTGGGGACCAATCAGCCCCAGCATTTT.

The rearrangement joins TRBV25-1 to TRBJ1-2; 8 bases are a match to TRBD1. Trimming at V came to 3 bases and at J to 3 bases, leaving 9 bases not matched to a gene. CDR1 and CDR2 (germline): MGHDK, SYGVNS. This CDR3 is built from 16 residues. DNA of the CDR3: TGTGCCAGCAGTGAGTCTTTAGGGACAGGATACTATGGCTACACCTTC. It specifies CASSESLGTGYYGYTF.

The V gene is TRBV9, the J gene TRBJ1-1; TRBD1 matches 8 bases. J was trimmed by 7 bases and V by 4 bases; bases with no gene match: 3. The CDR3 is 12 residues long. Germline CDR1 and CDR2: SGDLS and YYNGEE. Written as DNA, the CDR3 is TGTGCCAGCAGCCCAGGGGGCCTTGAAGCTTTCTTT. Protein: CASSPGGLEAFF.

This clone occurred once. This chain uses TRBV27 with TRBJ2-5, with 12 positions matching TRBD2. The CDR3 spans 15 residues. Trimming at V came to 4 bases and at J to 6 bases, leaving 6 bases not matched to a gene. Germline CDR1 is MNHEY and CDR2 is SMNVEV (reference sequence). The CDR3 DNA reads TGTGCCAGCAGTTCAACTAGCGGGGGGTTAAAGACCCAGTACTTC. It specifies CASSSTSGGLKTQYF.

In this sample, this clone turned up a few times. The chain couples TRBV9 to TRBJ2-1; D is uncertain. This CDR3 has 16 amino acids. Trimming cost V 0 bases and J 6 bases, with 16 bases left between them. The germline CDR1 and CDR2 sequences are SGDLS and YYNGEE. The CDR3 sequence is CASSVGSAQPSNEQFF. The DNA for the CDR3 is TGTGCCAGCAGCGTAGGTTCAGCGCAACCCTCCAATGAGCAGTTCTTC. Complete variable domain (other parts from reference TRBV9 and TRBJ2-1): DSGVTQTPKHLITATGQRVTLRCSPRSGDLSVYWYQQSLDQGLQFLIQYYNGEERAKGNILERFSAQQFPDLHSELNLSSLELGDSALYFCASSVGSAQPSNEQFFGPGTRLTVL.

The J gene is TRBJ1-2, the V gene TRBV4-1; D is undetermined. Trimming took 0 bases from V and 2 from J, leaving 10 bases between them. The germline V gene encodes CDR1 MGHRA and CDR2 YSYEKL. This CDR3 contains 15 residues. This chain's CDR3 is CASSQDSRQNYGYTF. CDR3 nucleotides: TGCGCCAGCAGCCAAGATAGCAGGCAGAACTATGGCTACACCTTC.

The chain combines TRBV5-6 with TRBJ2-2; 8 nucleotides line up with TRBD1. The CDR3 is made up of 16 amino acids. With 5 bases clipped from V and 2 bases from J, the junction kept 8 bases outside the gene matches. Germline V lookup: CDR1 SGHDT, CDR2 YYEEEE. The CDR3 coding sequence is TGTGCCAGCAGGTTTGCCGGGACAGGTAACACCGGGGAGCTGTTTTTT. Translation: CASRFAGTGNTGELFF.

As DNA, the CDR3 is TGTGCCAGCAGTGAACGACTACTCCTATACGAGCAGTACTTC. Translated: CASSERLLLYEQYF. This rearrangement joins TRBV6-1 to TRBJ2-7; maybe TRBD2 (5 bases). V lost 2 bases, J lost 4 bases, and 12 bases lay in between. Germline CDR1 reads MNHNS; CDR2 reads SASEGT. There are 14 residues in the CDR3.

The chain joins TRBV19 to TRBJ2-7; D perhaps matches TRBD2 (6 bases). Germline loops: CDR1 LNHDA, CDR2 SQIVND (reference sequence). This CDR3 has 13 residues. Between the trimmed V and J ends, which lost 4 bases and 2 bases, there was a span of 9 bases. CDR3 residues: CASSSGVAYEQYF. CDR3 in DNA: TGTGCCAGTAGTAGCGGGGTCGCCTACGAGCAGTACTTC.

J is TRBJ2-3 and V is TRBV7-9, with TRBD2 identical over 9 bases. V shed 7 bases and J 2 bases; nucleotides not matched to a gene: 10. Germline CDR1 and CDR2: SEHNR and FQNEAQ (reference sequence). This CDR3 is 16 amino acids long. The CDR3 nucleotides read TGTGCCAGCACCCGAGGGGCTAGCGGGGACACAGATACGCAGTATTTT. Its protein is CASTRGASGDTDTQYF.

The CDR3 region is CSARSEGYEQYF. CDR3 DNA: TGCAGCGCCCGAAGTGAGGGGTACGAGCAGTACTTC. V usage is TRBV29-1 and J usage is TRBJ2-7, with D perhaps assigned TRBD1 or TRBD2 (5 bases each). The CDR3 length is 12 residues. CDR1 is SQVTM, CDR2 ANQGSEA, per germline. The V gene lost 7 bases and the J gene lost 4 bases, with 14 bases spanning the gap.

This rearrangement joins TRBV7-9 to TRBJ1-2, with 10 bases matching TRBD1. Unmatched junction bases numbered 9, after V lost 4 bases and J lost 4 bases. The CDR3 loop spans 16 amino acids. The germline V gene encodes CDR1 SEHNR and CDR2 FQNEAQ (reference sequence). As DNA, the CDR3 is TGTGCCAGCAGCTCCACCGGGACAGGGGTTGTCTATGGCTACACCTTC. Its translation: CASSSTGTGVVYGYTF. The full variable domain, rest sourced from reference TRBV7-9 and TRBJ1-2, is DTGVSQNPRHKITKRGQNVTFRCDPISEHNRLYWYRQTLGQGPEFLTYFQNEAQLEKSRLLSDRFSAERPKGSFSTLEIQRTEQGDSAMYLCASSSTGTGVVYGYTFGSGTRLTVV.

The genes are TRBV5-6 and TRBJ1-2, with D possibly matching TRBD1 (5 bases). This CDR3 has 14 amino acids. V lost 0 bases to trimming and J lost 8 bases, with 14 bases between them. Germline V gene sequence: CDR1 SGHDT, CDR2 YYEEEE. CDR3 in DNA: TGTGCCAGCAGCTTGGAAATGGGGCCTTGGGGCTACACCTTC. Translating gives CASSLEMGPWGYTF.

V usage is TRBV27 and J usage is TRBJ2-7, with D tentatively TRBD2 (5 bases). V lost 5 bases to trimming and J lost 2 bases, with 10 bases between them. CDR3 length: 13 amino acids. Germline loops: CDR1 MNHEY, CDR2 SMNVEV (reference sequence). DNA for the CDR3: TGTGCCAGCAGTCCGGGGTTCACCTACGAGCAGTACTTC. Its protein product is CASSPGFTYEQYF.

The chain employs TRBV5-4 and TRBJ1-2, with 7 bases matching TRBD1. V lost 4 bases, J lost 6 bases, and 6 bases stayed unmatched. CDR1 is SGHNT, CDR2 YYREEE, per germline (reference sequence). The CDR3 extends over 13 amino acids. CDR3 amino acids: CASSRGQSDGYTF. The CDR3, as DNA: TGTGCCAGCAGCAGGGGACAGTCGGATGGCTACACCTTC. The variable domain in full, completed from reference TRBV5-4 and TRBJ1-2, reads ETGVTQSPTHLIKTRGQQVTLRCSSQSGHNTVSWYQQALGQGPQFIFQYYREEENGRGNFPPRFSGLQFPNYSSELNVNALELDDSALYLCASSRGQSDGYTFGSGTRLTVV.

The rearrangement uses TRBV7-9 and TRBJ1-1; D call uncertain. Germline V gene sequence: CDR1 SEHNR, CDR2 FQNEAQ (reference sequence). The CDR3 covers 13 residues. V dropped 4 bases and J dropped 11 bases, with 17 bases sitting between them. As DNA, the CDR3 is TGTGCCAGCAGCTACCCGGGCCTAAATCAGGCTTTCTTT. It specifies CASSYPGLNQAFF.

The CDR3 bases are TGTGCCAGCAGGATTACAGGGTACGACGAAAAACTGTTTTTT. Residues: CASRITGYDEKLFF. The chain is built from TRBV7-9 and TRBJ1-4, with D maybe TRBD1 (6 bases). Germline CDR1 and CDR2: SEHNR and FQNEAQ (reference sequence). The CDR3 is 14 residues long. V lost 6 bases to trimming and J lost 8 bases, with 16 bases between them. The full variable domain, its missing parts supplied by reference TRBV7-9 and TRBJ1-4, is DTGVSQNPRHKITKRGQNVTFRCDPISEHNRLYWYRQTLGQGPEFLTYFQNEAQLEKSRLLSDRFSAERPKGSFSTLEIQRTEQGDSAMYLCASRITGYDEKLFFGSGTQLSVL.

The chain carries TRBV28 and TRBJ1-1, with 7 bases aligning to TRBD1. In germline, CDR1 is MDHEN, CDR2 SYDVKM. The CDR3 is 14 amino acids. Unmatched junction bases numbered 8, after V lost 6 bases and J lost 4 bases. CDR3 amino acids: CASSLNRGVTEAFF. The CDR3 nucleotides read TGTGCCAGCAGCCTAAACAGGGGAGTCACTGAAGCTTTCTTT.

This clone was seen only once. The chain uses TRBV7-2 and TRBJ1-4; 7 bases align to TRBD1. The CDR3 loop spans 14 amino acids. CDR1 and CDR2 (germline): SGHTA, FQGNSA. The V and J ends lost 4 bases and 8 bases, in that order; junction bases with no gene match: 7. The CDR3 DNA follows: TGTGCCAGCAGCTCACAGGGGTATAAGGAAAAACTGTTTTTT. The encoded protein is CASSSQGYKEKLFF. The whole variable domain, remainder taken from reference TRBV7-2 and TRBJ1-4, is GAGVSQSPSNKVTEKGKDVELRCDPISGHTALYWYRQSLGQGLEFLIYFQGNSAPDKSGLPSDRFSAERTGGSVSTLTIQRTQQEDSAVYLCASSSQGYKEKLFFGSGTQLSVL.

This clone was detected once. CDR3 DNA sequence: TGTGCCAGCAGTCAGACAGGGGGCGAAGAGACCCAGTACTTC. Amino acids: CASSQTGGEETQYF. The chain has TRBV28 and TRBJ2-5; 10 bases fit TRBD1. CDR1 and CDR2 from the germline V gene are MDHEN and SYDVKM. CDR3 length: 14 amino acids. J gave up 3 bases and V 5 bases, and 3 bases lay outside the gene matches. The full variable domain, with the rest looked up from reference TRBV28 and TRBJ2-5, is DVKVTQSSRYLVKRTGEKVFLECVQDMDHENMFWYRQDPGLGLRLIYFSYDVKMKEKGDIPEGYSVSREKKERFSLILESASTNQTSMYLCASSQTGGEETQYFGPGTRLLVL.

The chain couples TRBV4-1 to TRBJ1-2; perhaps TRBD1 as D (5 bases). The V gene's germline CDR1 is MGHRA and CDR2 YSYEKL. The CDR3 has 15 amino acids. Trimming shortened V by 0 bases and J by 8 bases, and 16 bases separated the two germline ends. CDR3 coding DNA: TGCGCCAGCAGCCAAGAGTTCAGGGTTTTATGGGGCTACACCTTC. It translates to CASSQEFRVLWGYTF.

On this clone itself: Different DNA sequences within this sample yield the same CDR3. The chain recombines TRBV9 with TRBJ2-7; a possible D gene is TRBD2 (6 bases). V gave up 0 bases and J gave up 2 bases, with 12 bases separating them. Germline-derived CDR1 and CDR2 are SGDLS and YYNGEE. The CDR3 is 15 residues long. The CDR3 reads CASSVGGGSTYEQYF. CDR3 in DNA: TGTGCCAGCAGCGTAGGGGGAGGCAGCACCTACGAGCAGTACTTC.